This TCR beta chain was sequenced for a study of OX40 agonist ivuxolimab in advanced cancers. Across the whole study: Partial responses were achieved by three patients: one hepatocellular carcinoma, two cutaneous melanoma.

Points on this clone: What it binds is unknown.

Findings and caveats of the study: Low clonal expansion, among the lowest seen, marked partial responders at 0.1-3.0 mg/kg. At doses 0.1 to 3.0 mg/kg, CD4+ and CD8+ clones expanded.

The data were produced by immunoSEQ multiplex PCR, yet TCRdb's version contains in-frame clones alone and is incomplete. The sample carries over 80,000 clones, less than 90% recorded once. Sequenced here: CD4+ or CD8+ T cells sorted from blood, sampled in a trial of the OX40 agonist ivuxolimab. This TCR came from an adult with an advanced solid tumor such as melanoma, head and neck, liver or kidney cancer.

The CDR3 is CASSPSGSIYEQYF. CDR3 in DNA: TGTGCCAGCAGCCCTAGCGGGAGTATATACGAGCAGTACTTC. The chain recombines TRBV7-8 with TRBJ2-7; 10 positions match TRBD2. There are 14 residues in the CDR3. V trimming: 5 bases; J trimming: 4 bases; junction bases outside the gene matches: 5. Germline loops: CDR1 SGHVS, CDR2 FQNEAQ.